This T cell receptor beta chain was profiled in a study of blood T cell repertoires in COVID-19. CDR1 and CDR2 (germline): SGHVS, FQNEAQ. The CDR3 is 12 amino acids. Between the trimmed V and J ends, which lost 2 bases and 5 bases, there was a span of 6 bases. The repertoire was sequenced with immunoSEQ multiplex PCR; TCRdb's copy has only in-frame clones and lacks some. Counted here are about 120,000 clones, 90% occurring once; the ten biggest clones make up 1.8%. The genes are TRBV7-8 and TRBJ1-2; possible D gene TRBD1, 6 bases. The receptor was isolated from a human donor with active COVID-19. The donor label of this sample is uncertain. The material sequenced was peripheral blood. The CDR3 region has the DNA TGTGCCAGCAGCTTACAGGGGTATGGCTACACCTTC. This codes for CASSLQGYGYTF.